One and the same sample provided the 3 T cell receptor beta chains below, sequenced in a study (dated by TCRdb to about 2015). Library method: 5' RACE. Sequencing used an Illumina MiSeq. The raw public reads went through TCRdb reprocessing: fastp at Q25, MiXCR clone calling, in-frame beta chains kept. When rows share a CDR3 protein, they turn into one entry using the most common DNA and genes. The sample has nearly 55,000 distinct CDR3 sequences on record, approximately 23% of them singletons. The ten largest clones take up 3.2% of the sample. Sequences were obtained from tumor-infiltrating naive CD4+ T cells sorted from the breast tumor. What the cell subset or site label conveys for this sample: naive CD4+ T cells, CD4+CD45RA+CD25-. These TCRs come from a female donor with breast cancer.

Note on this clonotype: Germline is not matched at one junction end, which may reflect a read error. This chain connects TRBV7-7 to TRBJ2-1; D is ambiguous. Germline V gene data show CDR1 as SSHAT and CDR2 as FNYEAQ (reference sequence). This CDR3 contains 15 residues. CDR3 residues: CASSLGQAHYNEQFF. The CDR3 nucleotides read TGTGCTAGCAGCTTAGGGCAGGCCCACTACAATGAGCAGTTCTTC.

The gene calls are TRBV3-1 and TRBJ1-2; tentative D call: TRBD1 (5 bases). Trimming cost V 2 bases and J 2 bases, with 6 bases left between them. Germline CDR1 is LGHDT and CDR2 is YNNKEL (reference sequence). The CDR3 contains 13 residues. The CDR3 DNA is TGTGCCAGCAGCCAACACAGGAACTATGGCTACACCTTC. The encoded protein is CASSQHRNYGYTF. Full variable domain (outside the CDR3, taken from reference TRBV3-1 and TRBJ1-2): DTAVSQTPKYLVTQMGNDKSIKCEQNLGHDTMYWYKQDSKKFLKIMFSYNNKELIINETVPNRFSPKSPDKAHLNLHINSLELGDSAVYFCASSQHRNYGYTFGSGTRLTVV.

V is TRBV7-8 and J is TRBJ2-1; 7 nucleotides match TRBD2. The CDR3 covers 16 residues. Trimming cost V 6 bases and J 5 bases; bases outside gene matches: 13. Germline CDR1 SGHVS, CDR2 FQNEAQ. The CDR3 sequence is CASSSLAVRSHNEQFF. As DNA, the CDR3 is TGTGCCAGCAGTTCTCTAGCGGTACGGAGCCACAATGAGCAGTTCTTC.